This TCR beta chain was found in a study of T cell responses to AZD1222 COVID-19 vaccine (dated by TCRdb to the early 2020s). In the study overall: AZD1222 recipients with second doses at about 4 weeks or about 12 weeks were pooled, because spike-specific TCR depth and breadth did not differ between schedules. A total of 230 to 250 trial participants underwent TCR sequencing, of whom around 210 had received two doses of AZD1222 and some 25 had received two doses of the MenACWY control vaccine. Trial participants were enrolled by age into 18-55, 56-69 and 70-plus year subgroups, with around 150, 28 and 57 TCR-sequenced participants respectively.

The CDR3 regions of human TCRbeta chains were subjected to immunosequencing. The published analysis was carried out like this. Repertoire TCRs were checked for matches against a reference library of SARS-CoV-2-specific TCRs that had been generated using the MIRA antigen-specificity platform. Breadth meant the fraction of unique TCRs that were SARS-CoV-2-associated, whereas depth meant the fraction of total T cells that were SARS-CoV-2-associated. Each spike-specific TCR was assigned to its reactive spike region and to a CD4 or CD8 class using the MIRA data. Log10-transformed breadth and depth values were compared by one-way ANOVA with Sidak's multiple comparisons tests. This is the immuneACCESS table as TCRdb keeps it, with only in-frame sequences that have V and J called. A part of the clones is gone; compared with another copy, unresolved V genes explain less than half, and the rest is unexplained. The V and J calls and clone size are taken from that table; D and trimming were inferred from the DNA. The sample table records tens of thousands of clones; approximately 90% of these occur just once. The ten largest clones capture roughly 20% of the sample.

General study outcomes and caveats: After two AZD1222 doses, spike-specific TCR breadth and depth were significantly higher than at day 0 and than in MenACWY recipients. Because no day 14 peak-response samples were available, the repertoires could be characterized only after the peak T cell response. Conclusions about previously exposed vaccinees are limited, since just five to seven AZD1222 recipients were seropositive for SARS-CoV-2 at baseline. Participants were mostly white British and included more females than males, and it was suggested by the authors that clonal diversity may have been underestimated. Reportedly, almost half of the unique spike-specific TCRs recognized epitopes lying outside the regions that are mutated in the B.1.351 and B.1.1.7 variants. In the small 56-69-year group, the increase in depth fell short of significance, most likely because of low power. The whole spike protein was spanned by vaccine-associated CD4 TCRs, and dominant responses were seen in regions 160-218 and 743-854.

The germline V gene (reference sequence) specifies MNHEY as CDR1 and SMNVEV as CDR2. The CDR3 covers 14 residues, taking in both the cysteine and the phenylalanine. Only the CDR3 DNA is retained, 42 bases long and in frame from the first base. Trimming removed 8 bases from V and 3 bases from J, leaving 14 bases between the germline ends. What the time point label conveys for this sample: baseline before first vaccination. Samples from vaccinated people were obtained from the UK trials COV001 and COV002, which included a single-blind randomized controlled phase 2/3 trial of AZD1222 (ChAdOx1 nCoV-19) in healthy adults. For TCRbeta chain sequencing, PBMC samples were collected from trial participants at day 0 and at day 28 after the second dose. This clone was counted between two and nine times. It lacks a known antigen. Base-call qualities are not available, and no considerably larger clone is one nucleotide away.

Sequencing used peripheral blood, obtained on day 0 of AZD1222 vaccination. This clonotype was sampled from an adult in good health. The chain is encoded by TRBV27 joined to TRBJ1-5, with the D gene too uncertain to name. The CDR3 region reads CASGPLGFNQPQHF. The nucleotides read TGTGCCAGCGGCCCGCTGGGGTTCAATCAGCCCCAGCATTTT.